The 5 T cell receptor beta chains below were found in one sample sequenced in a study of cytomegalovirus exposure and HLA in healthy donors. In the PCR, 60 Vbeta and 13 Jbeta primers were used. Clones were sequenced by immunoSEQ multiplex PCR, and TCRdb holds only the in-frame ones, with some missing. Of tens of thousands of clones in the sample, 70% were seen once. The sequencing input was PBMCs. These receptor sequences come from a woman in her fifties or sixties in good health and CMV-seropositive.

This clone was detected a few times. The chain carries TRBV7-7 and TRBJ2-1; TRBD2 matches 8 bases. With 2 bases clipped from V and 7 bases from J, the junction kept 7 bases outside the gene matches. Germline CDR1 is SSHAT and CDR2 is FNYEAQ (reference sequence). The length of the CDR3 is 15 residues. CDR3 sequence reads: CASSLFGGGRNEQFF. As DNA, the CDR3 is TGTGCCAGCAGCTTATTTGGCGGGGGGCGGAATGAGCAGTTCTTC.

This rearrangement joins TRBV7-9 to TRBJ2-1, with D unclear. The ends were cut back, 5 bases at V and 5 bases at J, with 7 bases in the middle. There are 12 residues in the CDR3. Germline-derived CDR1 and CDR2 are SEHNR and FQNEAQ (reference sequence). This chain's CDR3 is CASSQAHNEQFF. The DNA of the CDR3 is TGTGCCAGCAGCCAGGCCCACAATGAGCAGTTCTTC.

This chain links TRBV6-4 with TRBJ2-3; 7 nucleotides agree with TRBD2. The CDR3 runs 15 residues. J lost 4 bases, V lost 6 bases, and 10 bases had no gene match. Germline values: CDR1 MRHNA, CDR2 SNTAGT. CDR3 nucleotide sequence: TGTGCCAGCAGCCTCCGCGGGAGTTCCCCAGATACGCAGTATTTT. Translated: CASSLRGSSPDTQYF.

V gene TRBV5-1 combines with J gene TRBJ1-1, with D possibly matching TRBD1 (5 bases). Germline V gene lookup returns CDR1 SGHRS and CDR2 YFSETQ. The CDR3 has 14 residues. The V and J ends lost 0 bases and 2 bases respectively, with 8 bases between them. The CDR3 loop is CASSLGGDNTEAFF. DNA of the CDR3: TGCGCCAGCAGCTTGGGGGGGGACAACACTGAAGCTTTCTTT.

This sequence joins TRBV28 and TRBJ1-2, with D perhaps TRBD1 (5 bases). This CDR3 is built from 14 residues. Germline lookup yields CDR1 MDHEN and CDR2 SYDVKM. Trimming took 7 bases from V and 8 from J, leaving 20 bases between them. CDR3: CASTALGRGDGYTF. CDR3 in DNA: TGTGCCAGCACCGCCCTAGGGAGGGGCGACGGCTACACCTTC.